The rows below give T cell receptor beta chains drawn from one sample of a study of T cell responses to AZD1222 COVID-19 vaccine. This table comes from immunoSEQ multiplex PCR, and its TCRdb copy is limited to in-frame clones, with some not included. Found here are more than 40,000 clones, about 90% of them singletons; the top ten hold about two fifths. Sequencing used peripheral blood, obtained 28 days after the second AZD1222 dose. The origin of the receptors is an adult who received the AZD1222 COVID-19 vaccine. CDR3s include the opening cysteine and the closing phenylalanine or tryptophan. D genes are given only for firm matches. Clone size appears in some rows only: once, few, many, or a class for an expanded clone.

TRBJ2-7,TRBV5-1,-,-,TGCGCCAGCAGCTTGGTTCCGGGGGCCTACGAGCAGTACTTC,CASSLVPGAYEQYF
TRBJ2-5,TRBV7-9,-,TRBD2,TGTGCCAGCAGCTTGCGGCGGGGGGAGCAAGAGACCCAGTACTTC,CASSLRRGEQETQYF
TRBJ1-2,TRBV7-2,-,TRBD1,TGTGCCAGCAGCCCCGACAGGGGGCGGAGTGGCTACACCTTC,CASSPDRGRSGYTF
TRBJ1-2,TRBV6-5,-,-,TGTGCCACCTTCAGTGTTCCTGGCTACACCTTC,CATFSVPGYTF
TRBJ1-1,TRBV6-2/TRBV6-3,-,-,TGTGCCAGCAGTTACTCCGGGGCCGGCACTGAAGCTTTCTTT,CASSYSGAGTEAFF
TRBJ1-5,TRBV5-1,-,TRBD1,TGCGCCAGCAGCGTCGGACAGGGGGACCAGCCCCAGCATTTT,CASSVGQGDQPQHF
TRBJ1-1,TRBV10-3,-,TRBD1,TGTGCCATCAGGAGAGATGGGGGGATGGGACAGGTATCGGCTGAAGCTTTCTTT,CAIRRDGGMGQVSAEAFF
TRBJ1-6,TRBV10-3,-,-,TGTGCCATCAGTCAGAGCCAAATCAATTCACCCCTCCACTTT,CAISQSQINSPLHF
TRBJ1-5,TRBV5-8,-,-,TGTGCCAGCAGCTTAGACGCGTCCCGAAATCAGCCCCAGCATTTT,CASSLDASRNQPQHF
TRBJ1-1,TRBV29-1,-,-,TGCAGCGTTGTTGAGCTCGGAATGAACACTGAAGCTTTCTTT,CSVVELGMNTEAFF
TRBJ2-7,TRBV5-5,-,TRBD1,TGTGCCAGCAGCGTGGAATCCGGGACAGTCATTGCCTACGAGCAGTACTTC,CASSVESGTVIAYEQYF
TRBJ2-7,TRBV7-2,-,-,TGTGCCAGCAGTCAGACAGCGTACGAGCAGTACTTC,CASSQTAYEQYF
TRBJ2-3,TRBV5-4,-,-,TGTGCCAGCAGCGCCCGACTAGAAGATACGCAGTATTTT,CASSARLEDTQYF
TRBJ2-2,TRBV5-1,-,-,TGCGCCAGCAGCTTGGCCATAGGCACCGGGGAGCTGTTTTTT,CASSLAIGTGELFF
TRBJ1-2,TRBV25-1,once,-,TGTGCCAGCAGTGACATGACAGGCTATGGCTACACCTTC,CASSDMTGYGYTF
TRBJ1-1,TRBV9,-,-,TGTGCCAGCAGCGTAGGGAGGGATAGTTGGGCTTTCTTT,CASSVGRDSWAFF
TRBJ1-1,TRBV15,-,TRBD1,TGTGCCACCAGCAGAGGTCGGACAGGAATGAACACTGAAGCTTTCTTT,CATSRGRTGMNTEAFF
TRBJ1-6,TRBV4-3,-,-,TGCGCCAGCAGCCTAGGGATGGACAATTCACCCCTCCACTTT,CASSLGMDNSPLHF
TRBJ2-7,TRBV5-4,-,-,TGTGCCAGCAGCTTGACTAGGAACGAGCAGTACTTC,CASSLTRNEQYF
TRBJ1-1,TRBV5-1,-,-,TGCGCCAGCAGTAAGGACAGTCCAAACGAAGCTTTCTTT,CASSKDSPNEAFF
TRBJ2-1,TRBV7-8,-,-,TGTGCCAGCAGCTTACCCAGGGCAGGTGAGCAGTTCTTC,CASSLPRAGEQFF
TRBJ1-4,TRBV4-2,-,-,TGTGCCAGCAGCCGCGAGCTTATATGGACAGATTCAAATGAAAAACTGTTTTTT,CASSRELIWTDSNEKLFF
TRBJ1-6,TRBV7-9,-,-,TGTGCCAGCAGCTTAGTCAGTAATAATTCACCCCTCCACTTT,CASSLVSNNSPLHF
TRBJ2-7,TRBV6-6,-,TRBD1,TGTGCCAGCAGTCACACCGACTTAACGGGACAGGGGACAGGCGAGCAGTACTTC,CASSHTDLTGQGTGEQYF
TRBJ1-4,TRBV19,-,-,TGTGCCAGTAGTTCACGCATAGGTAATGAAAAACTGTTTTTT,CASSSRIGNEKLFF
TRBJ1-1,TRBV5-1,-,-,TGCGCCAGCAGCTTGGACATCTTAGGCACTGAAGCTTTCTTT,CASSLDILGTEAFF
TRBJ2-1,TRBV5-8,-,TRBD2,TGTGCCAGCAGCCTGGGGGGGTCAAGCTCCTACAATGAGCAGTTCTTC,CASSLGGSSSYNEQFF
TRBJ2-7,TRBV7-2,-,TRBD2,TGTGCCAGCAGCTTAGCGGGGACTAGCGGGGGATCCGAGCAGTACTTC,CASSLAGTSGGSEQYF
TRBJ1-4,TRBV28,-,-,TGTGCCAGCAGTCTGGTCGCGGGGGCGGGAGAAAAACTGTTTTTT,CASSLVAGAGEKLFF
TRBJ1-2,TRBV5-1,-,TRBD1,TGCGCCAGCAGCAGCACAGGACAGGCGGGGAGTTATGGCTACACCTTC,CASSSTGQAGSYGYTF
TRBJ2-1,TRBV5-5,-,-,TGTGCCTGCCGCAGGACCTACAATGAGCAGTTCTTC,CACRRTYNEQFF
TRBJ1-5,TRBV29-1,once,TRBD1,TGCAGCGCTGGGACAGGCAATCAGCCCCAGCATTTT,CSAGTGNQPQHF
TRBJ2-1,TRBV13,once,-,TGTGCCAGCAGCCCTATGAGGGGGGGCAGGTACAATGAGCAGTTCTTC,CASSPMRGGRYNEQFF
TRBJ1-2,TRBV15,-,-,TGTGCCACCAGCAGGGATTTAGCTAACTATGGCTACACCTTC,CATSRDLANYGYTF
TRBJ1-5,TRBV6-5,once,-,TGTGCCAGCAGCGGCGGGATAAGAGGCAATCAGCCCCAGCATTTT,CASSGGIRGNQPQHF
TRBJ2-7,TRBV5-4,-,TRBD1,TGTGCCAGCACCTCGGACAGGACCCCCTACGAGCAGTACTTC,CASTSDRTPYEQYF
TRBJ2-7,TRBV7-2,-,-,TGTGCCAGCAGCTTATCAGGCTACGAGCAGTACTTC,CASSLSGYEQYF
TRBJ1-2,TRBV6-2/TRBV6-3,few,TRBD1,TGTGCCAGCAGTATTGACAGGGGGCCTAACTATGGCTACACCTTC,CASSIDRGPNYGYTF
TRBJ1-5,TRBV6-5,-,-,TGTGCCAGCAGTTACTCGAGATTTAACCAGCCCCAGCATTTT,CASSYSRFNQPQHF
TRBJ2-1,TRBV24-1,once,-,TGTGCCACCAGTGACCCCTTAGGGGCGCAGTTCTTC,CATSDPLGAQFF
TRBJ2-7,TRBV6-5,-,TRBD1,TGTGCCAGCAGTTATCGGGACAGGGGAACCCACGAGCAGTACTTC,CASSYRDRGTHEQYF
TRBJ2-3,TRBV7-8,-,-,TGTGCCAGCAGCGTAGGGGGGAAGGGGGATACGCAGTATTTT,CASSVGGKGDTQYF
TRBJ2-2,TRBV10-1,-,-,TGCGCCAGCAGTCAAGTGACTGCCGGGGAGCTGTTTTTT,CASSQVTAGELFF
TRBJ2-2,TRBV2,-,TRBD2,TGTGCCAGCAGCCTCGGGAGCGGGGGGGCATACACCGGGGAGCTGTTTTTT,CASSLGSGGAYTGELFF
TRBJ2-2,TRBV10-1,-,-,TGCGCCAGCAGTGAGGCCCAGGGCGGGGAGCTGTTTTTT,CASSEAQGGELFF
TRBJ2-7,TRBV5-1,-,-,TGCGCCAGCAGCTTGGTACCCGGGGGCGAGCAGTACTTC,CASSLVPGGEQYF
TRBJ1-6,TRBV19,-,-,TGTGCCACCAATCAGGGAGGGAATTCACCCCTCCACTTT,CATNQGGNSPLHF
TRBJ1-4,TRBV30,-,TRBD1,TGTGCCTGGGACAGGGAAGCTGAAAAACTGTTTTTT,CAWDREAEKLFF
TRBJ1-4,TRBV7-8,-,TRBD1,TGTGCCAGCAGCTCCCTAAGACAGGGGCCTAATGAAAAACTGTTTTTT,CASSSLRQGPNEKLFF
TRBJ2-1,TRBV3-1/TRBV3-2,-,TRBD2,TGTGCCAGCAGCCAATTAGCGGGACTTAACAATGAGCAGTTCTTC,CASSQLAGLNNEQFF
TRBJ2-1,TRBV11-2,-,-,TGTGCCAGCAGCTTAGATAGCCGGGGGCAGGGGTTCTTC,CASSLDSRGQGFF
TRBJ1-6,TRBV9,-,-,TGTGCCAGCAGCGTAGACCGGACGAGCTCCTATAATTCACCCCTCCACTTT,CASSVDRTSSYNSPLHF
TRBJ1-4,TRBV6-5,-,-,TGTGCCAGCAAAGACGCCCAAGAAAAACTGTTTTTT,CASKDAQEKLFF
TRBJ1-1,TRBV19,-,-,TGTGCCAGTAGTCCACGACAGAAGAACACTGAAGCTTTCTTT,CASSPRQKNTEAFF